This T cell receptor (beta chain) derives from a study of chemoradiotherapy in HPV16-positive cancers. On the study more broadly: Candidate HPV-specific T-cell clones and common TCR motifs came from functional assays in a couple of HPV16-positive patients.

Assay: immunoSEQ multiplex PCR; the TCRdb copy retains only in-frame clones and omits some. The table lists about 10,000 clones, roughly 70% of them singletons. V lost 1 base and J 2 bases, leaving 9 bases between the germline ends. The V gene's germline CDR1 is SGHDT and CDR2 YYEEEE. CDR3 length equals 15 residues. This clone has a single count. This sequence joins TRBV5-6 and TRBJ2-2; D gene uncertain. The sequence came from a human donor with HPV-associated anogenital cancer. The biological material was taken from a patient who underwent chemoradiotherapy. CDR3 amino acids: CASSLSAVNTGELFF. The CDR3 DNA reads TGTGCCAGCAGCTTGAGCGCAGTAAACACCGGGGAGCTGTTTTTT. The full variable domain, its missing parts supplied by reference TRBV5-6 and TRBJ2-2, is DAGVTQSPTHLIKTRGQQVTLRCSPKSGHDTVSWYQQALGQGPQFIFQYYEEEERQRGNFPDRFSGHQFPNYSSELNVNALLLGDSALYLCASSLSAVNTGELFFGEGSRLTVL.